What follows are 30 T cell receptor beta chains derived from one specimen sequenced in a study of cytomegalovirus exposure and HLA in healthy donors. The PCR employed 60 Vbeta primers together with 13 Jbeta primers. Profiled with immunoSEQ multiplex PCR; TCRdb holds only in-frame clones, not every one. Of some 100,000 clones in the sample, 79% were seen once. The sequenced sample was PBMCs. Receptors were obtained from a male donor in good health and CMV-seropositive.

The sample holds a few counts of this clone. The CDR3 protein is CASRVPGGNEKLFF. CDR3 in DNA: TGCGCCAGCAGGGTTCCAGGGGGAAATGAAAAACTGTTTTTT. The genes are TRBV5-1 and TRBJ1-4; 7 bases agree with TRBD1. V lost 5 bases and J lost 5; bases outside the gene matches: 6. There are 14 residues in the CDR3. Germline V gene sequence: CDR1 SGHRS, CDR2 YFSETQ.

This chain connects TRBV27 to TRBJ1-1, with TRBD1 identical over 7 bases. Germline-derived CDR1 and CDR2 are MNHEY and SMNVEV (reference sequence). V was pared by 2 bases and J by 6 bases, with 6 bases of the junction left unmatched. The CDR3 runs 14 residues. CDR3 protein: CASSLRQGVAEAFF. The CDR3 coding sequence is TGTGCCAGCAGTTTAAGGCAGGGGGTCGCTGAAGCTTTCTTT.

The V gene is TRBV5-6, the J gene TRBJ2-4; D might be TRBD1 (6 bases). The CDR3 length is 16 residues. Germline V lookup: CDR1 SGHDT, CDR2 YYEEEE. V shed 4 bases and J shed 1 base, with 15 bases lying between them. CDR3 residues: CASSETGRLAKNIQYF. In DNA, the CDR3 is TGTGCCAGCAGCGAAACAGGGAGATTGGCCAAAAACATTCAGTACTTC.

The chain joins TRBV5-4 to TRBJ1-4; D remains ambiguous. Per germline, CDR1 SGHNT and CDR2 YYREEE (reference sequence). This CDR3 is 15 amino acids long. V was cut by 4 bases and J by 0 bases, with 10 bases left in between. CDR3 coding DNA: TGTGCCAGCAGCCCCTCCGGAGCAACTAATGAAAAACTGTTTTTT. Protein sequence: CASSPSGATNEKLFF.

The chain is built from TRBV5-4 and TRBJ2-7; 7 bases agree with TRBD2. This CDR3 is 13 amino acids long. V was clipped by 4 bases and J by 6 bases; unmatched bases: 7. Germline lookup yields CDR1 SGHNT and CDR2 YYREEE (reference sequence). The CDR3 region has the DNA TGTGCCAGCAGCGGCGTGGGCGGGGGCGAGCAGTACTTC. It specifies CASSGVGGGEQYF.

The genes are TRBV27 and TRBJ2-7, with 10 bases identical to TRBD1. J was trimmed by 5 bases and V by 5 bases; bases with no gene match: 3. The germline CDR1 and CDR2 sequences are MNHEY and SMNVEV (reference sequence). The CDR3 is 13 amino acids. This CDR3 reads CASSTGQGHEQYF. The CDR3 coding sequence is TGTGCCAGCAGTACGGGACAGGGGCACGAGCAGTACTTC.

A few counts support this clone. The rearrangement uses TRBV4-1 and TRBJ1-5; D remains unclear. The CDR3 extends over 13 amino acids. Germline V gene sequence: CDR1 MGHRA, CDR2 YSYEKL. The V gene lost 0 bases and the J gene lost 4 bases, with 4 bases spanning the gap. The CDR3 DNA sequence: TGCGCCAGCAGCCAAGATCGTAATCAGCCCCAGCATTTT. This encodes CASSQDRNQPQHF.

The V call is TRBV30, the J call TRBJ1-2; possibly TRBD1 for D (5 bases). This CDR3 region has 13 residues. In germline, CDR1 is GTSNPN, CDR2 SVGIG (reference sequence). The germline V and J ends were trimmed by 0 bases and 3 bases, with 8 bases remaining between them. CDR3: CAWSVWGDYGYTF. CDR3 bases: TGTGCCTGGAGTGTTTGGGGGGACTATGGCTACACCTTC.

V and J are TRBV5-3 and TRBJ2-5, with 9 positions matching TRBD1. Being an ORF, TRBV5-3 has a function that is uncertain. The ends lost 3 bases at V and 2 bases at J; junction bases unmatched: 5. This CDR3 contains 15 residues. The CDR3 loop is CARSYGQGRQETQYF. The CDR3 bases are TGTGCCAGAAGCTACGGACAGGGGAGGCAAGAGACCCAGTACTTC.

J is TRBJ2-2 and V is TRBV29-1; D call uncertain. The CDR3 is made up of 12 amino acids. V lost 3 bases and J lost 1, with 3 bases in between. CDR1 and CDR2 (germline): SQVTM, ANQGSEA. The CDR3 coding sequence is TGCAGCGTTGACGGGAACACCGGGGAGCTGTTTTTT. It encodes CSVDGNTGELFF.

The rearrangement joins TRBV9 to TRBJ1-2, with 8 bases identical to TRBD1. The germline V gene encodes CDR1 SGDLS and CDR2 YYNGEE. V lost 3 bases to trimming and J lost 8 bases; unmatched junction nucleotides: 15. The CDR3 covers 16 residues. The CDR3 loop reads CASSGRTGPRFPGYTF. CDR3 sequence (DNA): TGTGCCAGCAGCGGAAGGACAGGGCCCAGGTTTCCGGGCTACACCTTC.

The chain joins TRBV30 to TRBJ2-2; 7 bases match TRBD1. This CDR3 region has 15 residues. CDR1 is GTSNPN, CDR2 SVGIG, per germline (reference sequence). The ends lost 4 bases at V and 5 bases at J; junction bases unmatched: 10. Here the CDR3 reads CAWTGPTGLTGELFF. In nucleotides, the CDR3 is TGTGCCTGGACAGGCCCGACAGGGCTTACCGGGGAGCTGTTTTTT.

This clone turned up a few times. The chain carries TRBV7-6 and TRBJ1-4, with 8 bases lining up with TRBD1. V dropped 1 base and J dropped 8; count of bases not matched to a gene: 3. The CDR3 consists of 14 residues. Germline assignment: CDR1 SGHVS and CDR2 FNYEAQ. The CDR3 DNA follows: TGTGCCAGCAGCTTAGGACAGGGGTCCGAAAAACTGTTTTTT. Translated: CASSLGQGSEKLFF.

The J gene is TRBJ1-1, the V gene TRBV14; the D is unclear. CDR3 length: 12 residues. The germline CDR1 and CDR2 sequences are SGHDN and FVKESK. The V and J ends lost 4 bases and 3 bases respectively, with 6 bases between them. Here the CDR3 reads CASSPLYTEAFF. The CDR3 DNA reads TGTGCCAGCAGCCCATTGTACACTGAAGCTTTCTTT.

The rearrangement joins TRBV7-2 to TRBJ1-1, with 8 bases fitting TRBD1. The ends lost 4 bases at V and 10 bases at J; junction bases unmatched: 8. Germline CDR1 and CDR2: SGHTA and FQGNSA. The CDR3 length is 13 residues. In DNA, the CDR3 is TGTGCCAGCAGCTCCGCAGGGGGCGCAGGAGCTTTCTTT. This encodes CASSSAGGAGAFF.

The chain is built from TRBV4-1 and TRBJ1-2; no definite D call. This CDR3 region has 15 residues. Germline V lookup: CDR1 MGHRA, CDR2 YSYEKL. V was trimmed by 0 bases and J by 4 bases, leaving 12 bases between them. The CDR3 reads CASSQEGEEIYGYTF. In DNA, the CDR3 is TGCGCCAGCAGCCAAGAGGGTGAGGAGATCTATGGCTACACCTTC.

The chain links TRBV5-1 to TRBJ1-3, with D maybe TRBD1 (6 bases). The CDR3 runs 15 residues. V lost 4 bases and J lost 0, with 11 bases in between. Germline V gives CDR1 SGHRS, CDR2 YFSETQ. The CDR3 sequence is CASSADRSSGNTIYF. CDR3 DNA: TGCGCCAGCAGCGCTGACAGGAGCTCTGGAAACACCATATATTTT.

The chain joins TRBV2 to TRBJ2-6; no clear D. This CDR3 contains 14 residues. Between the trimmed V and J ends, which lost 8 bases and 0 bases, there was a span of 8 bases. Germline CDR1 and CDR2: SNHLY and FYNNEI. The CDR3 loop is CASLRISGANVLTF. The CDR3 nucleotides read TGTGCCAGCCTCAGGATCTCTGGGGCCAACGTCCTGACTTTC.

The chain links TRBV15 to TRBJ2-3; 10 nucleotides line up with TRBD1. CDR1 LNHNV and CDR2 YYDKDF come from the germline V gene (reference sequence). This CDR3 is built from 15 residues. V shed 3 bases, J shed 8 bases, and the junction held 8 bases outside the gene matches. This CDR3 reads CATSSRDRGLSTQYF. The CDR3 DNA follows: TGTGCCACCAGCAGCCGGGACAGGGGCCTCTCTACGCAGTATTTT.

The chain has TRBV5-6 and TRBJ2-5; 10 nucleotides line up with TRBD1. Per germline, CDR1 SGHDT and CDR2 YYEEEE. Trimming at V came to 1 base and at J to 1 base, leaving 7 bases not matched to a gene. CDR3 size: 17 residues. CDR3 sequence reads: CASSLYGDRGFQETQYF. The CDR3, as DNA: TGTGCCAGCAGCTTGTATGGGGACAGGGGCTTCCAAGAGACCCAGTACTTC.

This rearrangement joins TRBV5-4 to TRBJ1-1; D may be TRBD1 (5 bases). Germline values: CDR1 SGHNT, CDR2 YYREEE (reference sequence). The CDR3 has 15 amino acids. V was clipped by 0 bases and J by 0 bases, with 9 bases between them. CDR3 sequence reads: CASSLVAGMNTEAFF. The CDR3 region has the DNA TGTGCCAGCAGCTTGGTAGCAGGGATGAACACTGAAGCTTTCTTT.

The chain recombines TRBV13 with TRBJ1-2; D is unclear. The CDR3 has 14 residues. Trimming pared 1 base from V and 0 bases from J, leaving 6 bases between. Germline CDR1 and CDR2: PRHDT and FYEKMQ (reference sequence). The CDR3 loop is CASSLVTANYGYTF. The CDR3 DNA reads TGTGCCAGCAGCTTAGTCACTGCTAACTATGGCTACACCTTC.

The genes are TRBV7-8 and TRBJ2-7; the D gene is possibly TRBD2 (5 bases). Deletions cut 5 bases from V and 9 bases from J, with 14 bases between. The germline CDR1 and CDR2 sequences are SGHVS and FQNEAQ. The CDR3 spans 12 residues. Here the CDR3 DNA reads TGTGCCAGCAGCCCAGGAGGTTTCGGGCAGTACTTC. Translation: CASSPGGFGQYF.

This rearrangement joins TRBV7-9 to TRBJ2-7; no clear D. Trimming removed 5 bases at V and 1 base at J, with 6 bases between. Germline V lookup: CDR1 SEHNR, CDR2 FQNEAQ (reference sequence). This CDR3 region has 12 residues. The CDR3 coding sequence is TGTGCCAGCAGCCCGGAGTCCTACGAGCAGTACTTC. It encodes CASSPESYEQYF.

A few counts support this clone. The chain has TRBV18 and TRBJ2-7, with TRBD1 identical over 11 bases. Germline CDR1 and CDR2: KGHSH and LQKENI. CDR3 size: 13 residues. Trimming removed 3 bases from V and 7 bases from J; junction bases left unmatched: 2. In DNA form, the CDR3 reads TGTGCCAGCTCACCGGGACAGGGGGGTGAGCAGTACTTC. Translating gives CASSPGQGGEQYF.

In DNA, the CDR3 is TGTGCCACCAGCAGAGATCGGGACTTACATGGCTACACCTTC. Its protein is CATSRDRDLHGYTF. The chain has TRBV15 and TRBJ1-2; possibly TRBD1 for D (5 bases). V was trimmed by 0 bases and J by 6 bases, leaving 11 bases between them. This CDR3 contains 14 residues. The germline V gene encodes CDR1 LNHNV and CDR2 YYDKDF (reference sequence).

The CDR3: CASSHPQGKRPEAFF. Here the CDR3 DNA reads TGCGCCAGCAGCCACCCACAGGGGAAGAGGCCTGAAGCTTTCTTT. This chain links TRBV4-1 with TRBJ1-1, with TRBD1 matching 7 bases. J was trimmed by 6 bases and V by 3 bases; bases with no gene match: 10. Per germline, CDR1 MGHRA and CDR2 YSYEKL. There are 15 residues in the CDR3.

This chain connects TRBV4-1 to TRBJ2-3, with a tentative D call TRBD1 (6 bases). CDR3 length equals 17 residues. The germline V gene has CDR1 MGHRA and CDR2 YSYEKL. The V end was cut by 1 base, the J end by 3 bases, with 17 bases between. In DNA form, the CDR3 reads TGCGCCAGCAGCCAAGTTCAGGGGTTATCGGGGACAGATACGCAGTATTTT. Translation: CASSQVQGLSGTDTQYF.

In DNA form, the CDR3 reads TGCGCCAGCTCGTCTCGGGTAGACTCCTACAATGAGCAGTTCTTC. Protein product: CASSSRVDSYNEQFF. V gene TRBV5-1 combines with J gene TRBJ2-1; D uncertain. Germline CDR1 is SGHRS and CDR2 is YFSETQ. V was shortened by 7 bases and J by 0 bases, with 14 bases between the two germline ends. The CDR3 has 15 residues. Combining the CDR3 with reference TRBV5-1 and TRBJ2-1 gives the whole variable domain KAGVTQTPRYLIKTRGQQVTLSCSPISGHRSVSWYQQTPGQGLQFLFEYFSETQRNKGNFPGRFSGRQFSNSRSEMNVSTLELGDSALYLCASSSRVDSYNEQFFGPGTRLTVL.

The chain couples TRBV2 to TRBJ2-3; 7 bases agree with TRBD2. Germline V CDR1 and CDR2: SNHLY, FYNNEI. The CDR3 sequence is 14 residues long. Trimming removed 1 base from V and 5 bases from J; junction bases left unmatched: 3. CDR3 protein: CASSEGGGKDTQYF. As DNA, the CDR3 is TGTGCCAGCAGTGAAGGGGGGGGTAAAGATACGCAGTATTTT.